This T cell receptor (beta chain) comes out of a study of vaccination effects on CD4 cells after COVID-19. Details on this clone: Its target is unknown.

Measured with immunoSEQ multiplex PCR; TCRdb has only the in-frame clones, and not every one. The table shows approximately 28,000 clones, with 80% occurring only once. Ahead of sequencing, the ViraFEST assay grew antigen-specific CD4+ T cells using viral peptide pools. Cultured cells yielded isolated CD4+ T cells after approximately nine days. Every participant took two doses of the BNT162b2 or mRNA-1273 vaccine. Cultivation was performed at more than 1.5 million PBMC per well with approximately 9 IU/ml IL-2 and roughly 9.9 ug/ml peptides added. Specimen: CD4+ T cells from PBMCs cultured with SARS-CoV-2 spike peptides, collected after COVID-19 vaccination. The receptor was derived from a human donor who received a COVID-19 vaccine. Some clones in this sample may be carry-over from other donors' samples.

The CDR3 protein is CASTSGGTNTEAFF. Here the CDR3 DNA reads TGTGCCAGCACCTCTGGGGGGACTAACACTGAAGCTTTCTTT. J is TRBJ1-1 and V is TRBV6-6, with a tentative D call TRBD1 (5 bases). CDR3 size: 14 residues. CDR1 is MNHNY, CDR2 SVGAGI, per germline (reference sequence). The V and J ends lost 7 bases and 2 bases respectively, with 14 bases between them.